This is a list of T cell receptor beta chains from one sample in a study of blood T cell repertoires in COVID-19. The protocol was immunoSEQ multiplex PCR, while the TCRdb copy is restricted to in-frame clones and leaves out a portion. The sample consists of under 250,000 clones, about 80% of them appearing once. The sequencing sample was made of peripheral blood. The receptors here all came from an older woman with acute or convalescent COVID-19. The CDR3 runs from the conserved cysteine through the conserved F or W. A D gene is named only where the DNA matches it firmly. Clone sizes are given selectively: once, few, many, or a class where the clone is expanded.

V gene	J gene	D gene	clone size	CDR3 protein	CDR3 DNA
TRBV5-1	TRBJ2-1	TRBD2	-	CASSGLAGGYNEQFF	TGCGCCAGCAGCGGACTAGCGGGGGGGTACAATGAGCAGTTCTTC
TRBV7-2	TRBJ2-5	-	-	CASSLSGGPWETQYF	TGTGCCAGCAGCTTATCGGGGGGCCCTTGGGAGACCCAGTACTTC
TRBV12-3/TRBV12-4	TRBJ2-5	-	-	CASSLRSQETQYF	TGTGCCAGCAGTCTGAGGAGCCAAGAGACCCAGTACTTC
TRBV11-2	TRBJ2-2	-	few	CASSLDPRTGGGELFF	TGTGCCAGCAGCTTAGATCCCAGGACTGGAGGCGGGGAGCTGTTTTTT
TRBV4-2	TRBJ2-1	-	-	CASSQNRDYNEQFF	TGTGCCAGCAGCCAAAACCGGGACTACAATGAGCAGTTCTTC
TRBV28	TRBJ1-5	-	once	CASTGGLHSNQPQHF	TGTGCCAGCACCGGGGGTTTACATAGCAATCAGCCCCAGCATTTT
TRBV15	TRBJ1-5	-	once	CATSRDYGDGQPQHF	TGTGCCACCAGCAGAGATTACGGGGATGGTCAGCCCCAGCATTTT
TRBV18	TRBJ1-1	TRBD1	-	CASSLRDSISEAFF	TGTGCCAGCTCACTCCGGGACAGCATCTCTGAAGCTTTCTTT
TRBV5-5	TRBJ1-4	-	once	CASRLGRLGEKLFF	TGTGCCAGCAGGTTAGGGAGGTTAGGGGAAAAACTGTTTTTT
TRBV30	TRBJ1-1	TRBD1	-	CAWSVRGQGTEAFF	TGTGCCTGGAGTGTAAGGGGGCAGGGCACTGAAGCTTTCTTT
TRBV29-1	TRBJ1-2	-	-	CSVERQGSYGYTF	TGCAGCGTTGAACGCCAGGGTAGCTATGGCTACACCTTC
TRBV10-3	TRBJ2-5	TRBD2	-	CATRTGGPSQETQYF	TGTGCTACTCGGACGGGGGGGCCATCCCAAGAGACCCAGTACTTC
TRBV19	TRBJ1-1	TRBD1	-	CASRDRGGNTEAFF	TGTGCCAGTAGGGACAGGGGGGGGAACACTGAAGCTTTCTTT
TRBV7-9	TRBJ2-3	TRBD1	-	CASSLNRGREYF	TGTGCCAGCAGCCTTAACAGGGGAAGGGAGTATTTT
TRBV7-3	TRBJ2-7	TRBD1	-	CASSLYRGREQYF	TGTGCCAGCAGCCTATACAGGGGAAGGGAGCAGTACTTC
TRBV6-5	TRBJ1-2	TRBD1	-	CASIAGGIGYGYTF	TGTGCCAGCATTGCAGGGGGAATAGGCTATGGCTACACCTTC
TRBV7-2	TRBJ2-5	-	-	CASSPPGLQETQYF	TGTGCCAGCAGCCCTCCGGGACTCCAAGAGACCCAGTACTTC
TRBV5-6	TRBJ1-1	TRBD1	-	CASSASGGMNTEAFF	TGTGCCAGCAGCGCCTCAGGGGGCATGAACACTGAAGCTTTCTTT
TRBV13	TRBJ2-3	-	-	CASDSWGGQDTQYF	TGTGCCAGCGACTCGTGGGGGGGGCAAGATACGCAGTATTTT
TRBV12-3/TRBV12-4	TRBJ2-1	-	-	CASSLEAGNEQFF	TGTGCCAGCAGTTTAGAAGCGGGTAATGAGCAGTTCTTC
TRBV6-5	TRBJ2-3	TRBD2	-	CASSQTSGGRDTQYF	TGTGCCAGCAGTCAAACTAGCGGGGGTAGAGATACGCAGTATTTT
TRBV13	TRBJ2-7	-	-	CASSLQGTFSYEQYF	TGTGCCAGCAGCTTACAGGGGACCTTCTCCTACGAGCAGTACTTC
TRBV5-1	TRBJ1-2	TRBD1	-	CASSLGRGVYGYTF	TGCGCCAGCAGCTTGGGCAGGGGGGTTTATGGCTACACCTTC
TRBV2	TRBJ1-2	-	-	CASSEGRSNYGYTF	TGTGCCAGCAGTGAGGGCAGATCTAACTATGGCTACACCTTC
TRBV7-2	TRBJ2-1	TRBD2	-	CASSLGTSGHNEQFF	TGTGCCAGCAGCTTAGGTACTAGCGGACACAATGAGCAGTTCTTC
TRBV11-3	TRBJ2-1	TRBD2	few	CASSQDSGTYNEQFF	TGTGCCAGCAGCCAAGACAGCGGGACCTACAATGAGCAGTTCTTC
TRBV6-6	TRBJ2-2	-	few	CASSGQGLWTGELFF	TGTGCCAGCAGTGGGCAGGGGTTATGGACCGGGGAGCTGTTTTTT
TRBV27	TRBJ1-1	-	-	CASSLRSNSQMNTEAFF	TGTGCCAGCAGTTTACGTTCGAACAGCCAGATGAACACTGAAGCTTTCTTT
TRBV2	TRBJ1-2	TRBD1	-	CASSETGGSRSGYTF	TGTGCCAGCAGTGAAACAGGGGGCTCGCGCTCTGGCTACACCTTC
TRBV2	TRBJ2-7	TRBD1	-	CASSEGTGAGYEQYF	TGTGCCAGCAGTGAAGGGACAGGGGCCGGCTACGAGCAGTACTTC
TRBV7-9	TRBJ1-5	TRBD1	-	CASSSGTGYQPQHF	TGTGCCAGCAGCTCCGGGACAGGGTATCAGCCCCAGCATTTT
TRBV7-8	TRBJ1-3	TRBD1	-	CASSLEGTGGNTIYF	TGTGCCAGCAGCTTAGAGGGGACAGGAGGAAACACCATATATTTT
TRBV11-2	TRBJ1-3	TRBD1	-	CASSFRDRGGNTIYF	TGTGCCAGCAGCTTCCGGGACAGGGGAGGAAACACCATATATTTT
TRBV19	TRBJ1-4	-	-	CASSPRGTDYEKLFF	TGTGCCAGTAGTCCTAGGGGAACAGATTACGAAAAACTGTTTTTT
TRBV10-3	TRBJ2-7	-	-	CAIRDTYEQYF	TGTGCCATCAGGGACACCTACGAGCAGTACTTC
TRBV5-6	TRBJ1-6	-	-	CASSLGGSGSPLHF	TGTGCCAGCAGCCTGGGAGGGAGTGGTTCACCCCTCCACTTT
TRBV28	TRBJ1-3	-	-	CASSTGVTGGNTIYF	TGTGCCAGCAGTACCGGAGTGACAGGAGGAAACACCATATATTTT
TRBV9	TRBJ2-3	TRBD1	-	CASSVGTGGTDTQYF	TGTGCCAGCAGCGTGGGGACAGGGGGAACAGATACGCAGTATTTT